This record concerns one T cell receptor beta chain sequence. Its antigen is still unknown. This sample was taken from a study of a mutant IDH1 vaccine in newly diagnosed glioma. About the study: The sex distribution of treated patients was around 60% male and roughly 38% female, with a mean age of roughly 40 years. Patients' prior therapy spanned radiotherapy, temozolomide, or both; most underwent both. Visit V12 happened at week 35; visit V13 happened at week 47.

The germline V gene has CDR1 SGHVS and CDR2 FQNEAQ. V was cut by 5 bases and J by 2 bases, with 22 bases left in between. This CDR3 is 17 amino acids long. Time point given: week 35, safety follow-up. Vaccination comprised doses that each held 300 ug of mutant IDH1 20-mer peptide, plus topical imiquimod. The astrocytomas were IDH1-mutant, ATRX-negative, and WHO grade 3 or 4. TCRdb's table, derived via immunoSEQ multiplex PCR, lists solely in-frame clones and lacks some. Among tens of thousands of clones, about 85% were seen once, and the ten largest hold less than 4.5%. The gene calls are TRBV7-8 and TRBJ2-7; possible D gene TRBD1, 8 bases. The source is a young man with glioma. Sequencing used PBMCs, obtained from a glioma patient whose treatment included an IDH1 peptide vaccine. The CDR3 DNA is TGTGCCAGCAGCCAGGGGCAGGGGGCTAGCGGCACCTACGAGCAGTACTTC. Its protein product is CASSQGQGASGTYEQYF.